The present T cell receptor (beta chain) was sequenced within a study of T cells expressing NK-cell markers. Study summary: According to the study, TCR beta repertoires originated from sorted CD3+CD56+NKG2C+, CD3+CD56+NKG2C- and CD3+CD56-NKG2C+ T cells. Seven of the eight sequenced donors were HCMV-seropositive; one was seronegative.

As concerns this clonotype: Its antigen is undetermined.

Study-wide results and limits: Among a handful of donors, these clonotypes also ranked first in the CD3+CD56-NKG2C+ fraction. The contribution of dominant NKG2C+ clonotypes to CD8+ T cells in about 6 donors was roughly 1.0-7.0%.

TCRdb reprocessed the 5' RACE reads and stores each CDR3 protein as one record, lacking DNA. In all, the sample yields some 600,000 distinct CDR3 sequences. CDR3 length: 13 residues. Germline V gene data show CDR1 as LGHNA and CDR2 as YSLEER. The receptor was isolated from a man younger than 35 in good health. The rearrangement joins TRBV4-3 to TRBJ2-7. Sequenced input: blood T cells: a sorted CD56 or NKG2C T cell subset, CD4+ or CD8+ T cells, or bulk PBMC T cells (not recorded which). This chain's CDR3 is CASSQDVSYEQYF.